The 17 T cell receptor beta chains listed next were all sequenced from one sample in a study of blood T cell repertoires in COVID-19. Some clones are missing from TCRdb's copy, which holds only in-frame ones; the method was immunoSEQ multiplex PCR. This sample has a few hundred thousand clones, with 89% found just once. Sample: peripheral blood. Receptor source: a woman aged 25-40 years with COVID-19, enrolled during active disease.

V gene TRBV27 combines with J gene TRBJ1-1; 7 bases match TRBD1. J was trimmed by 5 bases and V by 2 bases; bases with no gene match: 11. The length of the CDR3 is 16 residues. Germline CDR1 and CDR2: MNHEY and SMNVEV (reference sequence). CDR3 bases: TGTGCCAGCAGTTTAGGAAGGACAGGCGATATTACTGAAGCTTTCTTT. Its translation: CASSLGRTGDITEAFF.

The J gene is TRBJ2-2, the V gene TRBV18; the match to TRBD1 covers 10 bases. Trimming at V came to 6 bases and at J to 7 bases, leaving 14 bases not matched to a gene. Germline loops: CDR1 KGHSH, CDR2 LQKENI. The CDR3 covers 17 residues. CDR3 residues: CASSQMTGTGVGGELFF. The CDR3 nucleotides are TGTGCCAGCTCCCAAATGACCGGGACAGGGGTCGGCGGGGAGCTGTTTTTT. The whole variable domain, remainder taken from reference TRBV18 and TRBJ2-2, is NAGVMQNPRHLVRRRGQEARLRCSPMKGHSHVYWYRQLPEEGLKFMVYLQKENIIDESGMPKERFSAEFPKEGPSILRIQQVVRGDSAAYFCASSQMTGTGVGGELFFGEGSRLTVL.

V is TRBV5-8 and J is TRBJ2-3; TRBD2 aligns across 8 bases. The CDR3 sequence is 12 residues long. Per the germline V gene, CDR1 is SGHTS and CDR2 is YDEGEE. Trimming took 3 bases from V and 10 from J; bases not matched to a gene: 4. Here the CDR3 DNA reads TGTGCCAGCAGCTGGAGCGGGGGTTCGCAGTATTTT. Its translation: CASSWSGGSQYF.

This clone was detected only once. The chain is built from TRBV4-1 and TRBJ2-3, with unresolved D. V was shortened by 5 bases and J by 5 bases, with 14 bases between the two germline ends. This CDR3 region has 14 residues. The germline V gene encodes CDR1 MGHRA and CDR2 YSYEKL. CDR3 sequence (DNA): TGCGCCAGCAGCGCTCAGTACAGACAAGATACGCAGTATTTT. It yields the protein CASSAQYRQDTQYF.

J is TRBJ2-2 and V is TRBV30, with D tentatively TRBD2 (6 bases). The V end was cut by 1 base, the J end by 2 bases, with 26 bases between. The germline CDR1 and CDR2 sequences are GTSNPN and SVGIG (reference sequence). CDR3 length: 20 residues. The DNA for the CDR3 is TGTGCCTGGAGTGCTATCCTCGGGGACTCGACATCTTTAAACACCGGGGAGCTGTTTTTT. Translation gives CAWSAILGDSTSLNTGELFF.

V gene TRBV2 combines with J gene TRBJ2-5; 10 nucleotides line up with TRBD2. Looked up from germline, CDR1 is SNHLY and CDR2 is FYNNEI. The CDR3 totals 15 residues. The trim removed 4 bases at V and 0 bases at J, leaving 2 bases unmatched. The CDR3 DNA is TGTGCCAGCAGTGGGACTAGCGGACACCAAGAGACCCAGTACTTC. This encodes CASSGTSGHQETQYF.

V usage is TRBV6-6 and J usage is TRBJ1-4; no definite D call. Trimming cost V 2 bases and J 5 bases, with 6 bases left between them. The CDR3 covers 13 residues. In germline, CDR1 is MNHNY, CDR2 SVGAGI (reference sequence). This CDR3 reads CASSYTQNEKLFF. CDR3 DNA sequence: TGTGCCAGCAGTTACACACAGAATGAAAAACTGTTTTTT.

CDR3 protein: CASSALSGGIDEQYF. CDR3 in DNA: TGTGCCAGCAGCGCCCTTAGCGGGGGCATCGACGAGCAGTACTTC. V gene TRBV5-4 combines with J gene TRBJ2-7; 9 nucleotides line up with TRBD2. This CDR3 is built from 15 residues. Per the germline V gene, CDR1 is SGHNT and CDR2 is YYREEE (reference sequence). V lost 4 bases to trimming and J lost 5 bases; unmatched junction nucleotides: 10.

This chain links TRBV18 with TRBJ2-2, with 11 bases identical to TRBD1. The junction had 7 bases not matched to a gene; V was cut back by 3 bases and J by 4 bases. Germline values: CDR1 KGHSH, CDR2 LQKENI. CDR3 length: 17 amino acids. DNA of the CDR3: TGTGCCAGCTCACCGGTCATTGGACAGGGGGCCACCGGGGAGCTGTTTTTT. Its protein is CASSPVIGQGATGELFF.

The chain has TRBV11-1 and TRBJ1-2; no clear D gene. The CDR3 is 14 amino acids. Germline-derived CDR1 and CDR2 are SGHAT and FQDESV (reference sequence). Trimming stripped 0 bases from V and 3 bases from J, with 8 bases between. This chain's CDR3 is CASSLAPRDYGYTF. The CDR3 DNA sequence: TGTGCCAGCAGCTTAGCCCCACGAGACTATGGCTACACCTTC.

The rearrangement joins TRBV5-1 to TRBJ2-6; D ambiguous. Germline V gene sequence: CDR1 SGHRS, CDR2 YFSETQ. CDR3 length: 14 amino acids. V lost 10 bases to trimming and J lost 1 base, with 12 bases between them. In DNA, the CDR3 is TGCGCCTCTAAGCCTCCGTCTGGGGCCAACGTCCTGACTTTC. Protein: CASKPPSGANVLTF.

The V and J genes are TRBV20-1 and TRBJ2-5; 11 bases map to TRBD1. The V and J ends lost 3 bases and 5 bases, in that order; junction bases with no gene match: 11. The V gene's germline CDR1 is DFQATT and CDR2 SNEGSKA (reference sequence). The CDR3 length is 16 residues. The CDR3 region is CSASPVGTGGWETQYF. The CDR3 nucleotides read TGCAGTGCTAGTCCGGTCGGGACAGGGGGGTGGGAGACCCAGTACTTC.

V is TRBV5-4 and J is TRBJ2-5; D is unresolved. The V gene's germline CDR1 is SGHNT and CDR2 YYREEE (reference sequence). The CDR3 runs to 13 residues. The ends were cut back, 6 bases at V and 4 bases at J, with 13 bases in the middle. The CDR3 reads CASNAPPGETQYF. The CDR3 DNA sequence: TGTGCCAGCAACGCCCCCCCGGGAGAGACCCAGTACTTC.

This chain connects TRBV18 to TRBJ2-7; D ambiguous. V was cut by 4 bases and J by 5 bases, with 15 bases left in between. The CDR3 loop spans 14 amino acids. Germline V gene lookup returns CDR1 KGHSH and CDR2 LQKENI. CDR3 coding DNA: TGTGCCAGCTCACGAGATCCGGGTAGAAACGAGCAGTACGTC. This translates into CASSRDPGRNEQYV.

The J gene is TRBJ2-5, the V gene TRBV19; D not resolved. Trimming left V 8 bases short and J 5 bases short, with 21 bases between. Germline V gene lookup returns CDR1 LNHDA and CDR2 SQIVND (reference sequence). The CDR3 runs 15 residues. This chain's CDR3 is CASDHGPANGETQYF. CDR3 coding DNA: TGTGCCAGTGACCACGGCCCCGCGAACGGGGAGACCCAGTACTTC.

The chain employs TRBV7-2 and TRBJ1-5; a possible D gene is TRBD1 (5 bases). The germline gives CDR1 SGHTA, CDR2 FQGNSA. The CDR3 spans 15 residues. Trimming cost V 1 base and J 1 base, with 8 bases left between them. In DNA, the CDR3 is TGTGCCAGCAGCTTAGATGGGGCAAGCAATCAGCCCCAGCATTTT. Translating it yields CASSLDGASNQPQHF. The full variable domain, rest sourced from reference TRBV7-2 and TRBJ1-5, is GAGVSQSPSNKVTEKGKDVELRCDPISGHTALYWYRQSLGQGLEFLIYFQGNSAPDKSGLPSDRFSAERTGGSVSTLTIQRTQQEDSAVYLCASSLDGASNQPQHFGDGTRLSIL.

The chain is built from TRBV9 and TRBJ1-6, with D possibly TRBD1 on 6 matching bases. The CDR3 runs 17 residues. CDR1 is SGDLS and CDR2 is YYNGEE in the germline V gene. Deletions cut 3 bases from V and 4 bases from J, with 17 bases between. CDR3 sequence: CASSDPRGGAYNSPLHF. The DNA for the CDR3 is TGTGCCAGCAGCGACCCCCGTGGGGGCGCTTATAATTCACCCCTCCACTTT.